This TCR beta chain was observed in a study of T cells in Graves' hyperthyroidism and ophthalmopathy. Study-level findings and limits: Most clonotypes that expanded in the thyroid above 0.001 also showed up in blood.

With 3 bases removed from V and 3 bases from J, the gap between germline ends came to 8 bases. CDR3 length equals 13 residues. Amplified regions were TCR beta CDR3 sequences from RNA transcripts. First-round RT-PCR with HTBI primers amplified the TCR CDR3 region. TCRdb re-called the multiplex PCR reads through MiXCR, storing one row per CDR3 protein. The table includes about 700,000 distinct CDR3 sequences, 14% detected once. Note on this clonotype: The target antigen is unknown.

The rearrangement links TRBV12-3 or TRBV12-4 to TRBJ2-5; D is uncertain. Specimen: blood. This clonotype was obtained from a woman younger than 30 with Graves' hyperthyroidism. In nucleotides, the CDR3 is TGTGCCAGCAGTTTTAGGGCTAAAGAGACCCAGTACTTC. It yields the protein CASSFRAKETQYF.